These 21 T cell receptor beta chains originate from one sample sequenced in a study of cytomegalovirus exposure and HLA in healthy donors. With 60 Vbeta and 13 Jbeta primers, the PCR was carried out. Method: immunoSEQ multiplex PCR; TCRdb's copy keeps in-frame clones and lacks some. Of about 160,000 clones in the sample, 79% are singletons; the top ten hold roughly 1.9%. Source material: PBMCs. All receptors derive from a man between 35 and 55 years old in good health and CMV-seronegative.

The chain combines TRBV5-8 with TRBJ1-4, with TRBD1 matching 8 bases. This CDR3 comprises 15 residues. The V and J ends lost 0 bases and 3 bases, in that order; junction bases with no gene match: 1. CDR1 is SGHTS, CDR2 YDEGEE, per germline. Here the CDR3 DNA reads TGTGCCAGCAGCTTGGGGACAGGGTCTAATGAAAAACTGTTTTTT. Translating it yields CASSLGTGSNEKLFF.

The rearrangement links TRBV4-1 to TRBJ2-2; perhaps TRBD2 as D (6 bases). Trimming removed 4 bases at V and 0 bases at J, with 12 bases between. The V gene's germline CDR1 is MGHRA and CDR2 YSYEKL. This CDR3 comprises 16 residues. The CDR3 region has the DNA TGCGCCAGCAGCCCCGAGGGCGGGACGAACACCGGGGAGCTGTTTTTT. Its translation is CASSPEGGTNTGELFF.

J is TRBJ1-2 and V is TRBV27; 11 nucleotides align to TRBD1. Germline trimming cut 6 bases from V and 4 bases from J; bases unmatched to any gene: 7. Germline CDR1 reads MNHEY; CDR2 reads SMNVEV (reference sequence). The CDR3 extends over 15 amino acids. The CDR3 DNA reads TGTGCCAGCAGACCCGGGACAGGGGGGGGCTATGGCTACACCTTC. This encodes CASRPGTGGGYGYTF.

This clone was counted only a few times. This chain connects TRBV15 to TRBJ1-2, with no clear D. This CDR3 has 13 amino acids. V lost 0 bases, J lost 11 bases, and 13 bases lay in between. Per the germline V gene, CDR1 is LNHNV and CDR2 is YYDKDF (reference sequence). The CDR3 sequence: CATSRERGRTYTF. The CDR3 region has the DNA TGTGCCACCAGCAGAGAAAGAGGGCGGACTTACACCTTC.

V gene TRBV27 combines with J gene TRBJ2-1; D is perhaps TRBD2 (5 bases). There are 13 residues in the CDR3. Germline values: CDR1 MNHEY, CDR2 SMNVEV (reference sequence). V was pared by 4 bases and J by 6 bases, with 10 bases between. For the CDR3, the DNA is TGTGCCAGCAGTTCATTTGAGGGCAATGAGCAGTTCTTC. Its protein product is CASSSFEGNEQFF.

The V call is TRBV15, the J call TRBJ2-5; D is possibly TRBD2 (7 bases). From germline, CDR1 is LNHNV and CDR2 YYDKDF (reference sequence). There are 14 residues in the CDR3. V lost 5 bases and J 5 bases, leaving 15 bases between the germline ends. CDR3 residues: CATSRGAQGETQYF. The DNA for the CDR3 is TGTGCCACCAGCCGGGGGGCCCAGGGCGAGACCCAGTACTTC.

This clone was picked up one time. The chain combines TRBV27 with TRBJ2-5, with 11 bases that match TRBD2. The V gene end was trimmed by 5 bases and the J gene end by 6 bases; junction bases not matched to a gene: 2. Germline lookup yields CDR1 MNHEY and CDR2 SMNVEV (reference sequence). The CDR3 contains 13 residues. CDR3 sequence reads: CASSRTSGQTQYF. The CDR3 region has the DNA TGTGCCAGCAGTCGGACTAGCGGGCAGACCCAGTACTTC.

The chain employs TRBV2 and TRBJ2-6, with 9 bases identical to TRBD1. The V gene end was trimmed by 6 bases and the J gene end by 4 bases; junction bases not matched to a gene: 4. There are 15 residues in the CDR3. The germline gives CDR1 SNHLY, CDR2 FYNNEI. As DNA, the CDR3 is TGTGCCAGCAGGGGGACAGGGTACGGGGCCAACGTCCTGACTTTC. Its protein is CASRGTGYGANVLTF.

The J gene is TRBJ2-3, the V gene TRBV5-1, with D possibly being TRBD1 (6 bases). The CDR3 is made up of 13 amino acids. The V end lost 3 bases, the J end lost 6 bases, and 11 bases lay between the germline ends. From germline, CDR1 is SGHRS and CDR2 YFSETQ. CDR3 DNA: TGCGCCAGCAGCTGGGGGCCAGCGGATACGCAGTATTTT. It encodes CASSWGPADTQYF.

CDR3 DNA sequence: TGTGCCAGCAGCTCGACAGGGTACGAGCAGTACTTC. It is translated as CASSSTGYEQYF. The rearrangement uses TRBV7-9 and TRBJ2-5; 7 nucleotides match TRBD1. With the DNA end fitting TRBJ2-7 better, the J assignment may be wrong. This CDR3 contains 12 residues. Per germline, CDR1 SEHNR and CDR2 FQNEAQ (reference sequence).

Remarks on this clone: An end of the junction differs from the germline gene, which may be a read error. The chain links TRBV7-7 to TRBJ2-1; no clear D gene. This CDR3 has 15 residues. CDR1 SSHAT and CDR2 FNYEAQ come from the germline V gene (reference sequence). The CDR3 protein is CASSLVKSSYNEQFF. The CDR3 DNA sequence: TGTGCTAGCAGCTTAGTTAAGAGCTCCTACAATGAGCAGTTCTTC.

This clone was seen once. J is TRBJ2-1 and V is TRBV2; 8 nucleotides align to TRBD1. Per the germline V gene, CDR1 is SNHLY and CDR2 is FYNNEI. V dropped 5 bases and J dropped 6; count of bases not matched to a gene: 9. CDR3 length: 15 residues. CDR3 in amino acids: CASSTTGGRGNEQFF. CDR3 DNA: TGTGCCAGCAGTACTACAGGGGGGAGAGGCAATGAGCAGTTCTTC.

The chain recombines TRBV19 with TRBJ2-7; the match to TRBD1 covers 8 bases. Germline loops: CDR1 LNHDA, CDR2 SQIVND (reference sequence). V shed 4 bases and J 5 bases; nucleotides not matched to a gene: 7. The CDR3 length is 14 residues. The DNA of the CDR3 is TGTGCCAGTAGTAACAGGGGGGAACACGACGAGCAGTACTTC. Its translation is CASSNRGEHDEQYF.

In this sample, this clone turned up a few times. The V call is TRBV28, the J call TRBJ1-4; tentative D call: TRBD1 (6 bases). The CDR3 totals 14 residues. Trimming cost V 2 bases and J 5 bases, with 9 bases left between them. Germline loops: CDR1 MDHEN, CDR2 SYDVKM. The CDR3 is CASSLGQRNEKLFF. In DNA form, the CDR3 reads TGTGCCAGCAGTTTAGGACAGAGAAATGAAAAACTGTTTTTT.

The rearrangement uses TRBV5-1 and TRBJ2-2, with D possibly matching TRBD2 (6 bases). Germline values: CDR1 SGHRS, CDR2 YFSETQ. The CDR3 contains 15 residues. V lost 2 bases and J 2 bases, leaving 10 bases between the germline ends. Here the CDR3 reads CASSFSGLNTGELFF. In DNA form, the CDR3 reads TGCGCCAGCAGCTTTTCGGGACTTAACACCGGGGAGCTGTTTTTT. Together with reference TRBV5-1 and TRBJ2-2, the CDR3 gives the full variable domain: KAGVTQTPRYLIKTRGQQVTLSCSPISGHRSVSWYQQTPGQGLQFLFEYFSETQRNKGNFPGRFSGRQFSNSRSEMNVSTLELGDSALYLCASSFSGLNTGELFFGEGSRLTVL.

This chain joins TRBV5-4 and TRBJ2-7, with D possibly TRBD2 on 5 matching bases. From germline, CDR1 is SGHNT and CDR2 YYREEE (reference sequence). With 9 bases removed from V and 0 bases from J, the gap between germline ends came to 13 bases. This CDR3 contains 13 residues. CDR3 sequence: CATKPGYSYEQYF. The CDR3 DNA sequence: TGTGCCACCAAGCCGGGGTACTCCTACGAGCAGTACTTC.

This clone was seen more than once but under ten times. This sequence joins TRBV6-5 and TRBJ1-4, with 9 nucleotides matching TRBD1. The CDR3 totals 13 residues. V was clipped by 5 bases and J by 7 bases; unmatched bases: 2. The germline V gene has CDR1 MNHEY and CDR2 SVGAGI. Here the CDR3 DNA reads TGTGCCAGCAGTGAGGACAGGGGTGAAAAACTGTTTTTT. This encodes CASSEDRGEKLFF.

The genes are TRBV6-6 and TRBJ2-7, with TRBD1 matching 9 bases. Germline V gives CDR1 MNHNY, CDR2 SVGAGI (reference sequence). The CDR3 loop spans 15 amino acids. The trim removed 6 bases at V and 3 bases at J, leaving 9 bases unmatched. CDR3 sequence reads: CASSRPGTGSYEQYF. The CDR3 region has the DNA TGTGCCAGCAGCCGCCCCGGGACAGGGAGCTACGAGCAGTACTTC.

The chain joins TRBV6-6 to TRBJ2-3, with 7 bases that match TRBD2. Germline CDR1 and CDR2: MNHNY and SVGAGI (reference sequence). J was trimmed by 1 base and V by 2 bases; bases with no gene match: 6. This CDR3 region has 16 residues. CDR3 coding DNA: TGTGCCAGCAGTTACATGGCGGGAGAACGCACAGATACGCAGTATTTT. Amino acids: CASSYMAGERTDTQYF.

This chain links TRBV18 with TRBJ2-2, with D tentatively TRBD2 (6 bases). The CDR3 contains 16 residues. CDR1 and CDR2 from the germline V gene are KGHSH and LQKENI. V dropped 0 bases and J dropped 5 bases, with 13 bases sitting between them. The CDR3 DNA reads TGTGCCAGCTCACCACCGAACCTTCGGGGGACCGGGGAGCTGTTTTTT. Translating gives CASSPPNLRGTGELFF.

As to this clone: One end of the junction is discordant with germline, which a read error may explain. The chain has TRBV2 and TRBJ2-5; D is possibly TRBD2 (5 bases). This CDR3 is built from 12 residues. Germline V gives CDR1 SNHLY, CDR2 FYNNEI. CDR3 amino acids: CASSDSVLGIDF. In DNA form, the CDR3 reads TGTGCCAGCAGTGACTCGGTACTCGGGATTGACTTC. Full variable domain (outside the CDR3, taken from reference TRBV2 and TRBJ2-5): EPEVTQTPSHQVTQMGQEVILRCVPISNHLYFYWYRQILGQKVEFLVSFYNNEISEKSEIFDDQFSVERPDGSNFTLKIRSTKLEDSAMYFCASSDSVLGIDFGPGTRLLVL.